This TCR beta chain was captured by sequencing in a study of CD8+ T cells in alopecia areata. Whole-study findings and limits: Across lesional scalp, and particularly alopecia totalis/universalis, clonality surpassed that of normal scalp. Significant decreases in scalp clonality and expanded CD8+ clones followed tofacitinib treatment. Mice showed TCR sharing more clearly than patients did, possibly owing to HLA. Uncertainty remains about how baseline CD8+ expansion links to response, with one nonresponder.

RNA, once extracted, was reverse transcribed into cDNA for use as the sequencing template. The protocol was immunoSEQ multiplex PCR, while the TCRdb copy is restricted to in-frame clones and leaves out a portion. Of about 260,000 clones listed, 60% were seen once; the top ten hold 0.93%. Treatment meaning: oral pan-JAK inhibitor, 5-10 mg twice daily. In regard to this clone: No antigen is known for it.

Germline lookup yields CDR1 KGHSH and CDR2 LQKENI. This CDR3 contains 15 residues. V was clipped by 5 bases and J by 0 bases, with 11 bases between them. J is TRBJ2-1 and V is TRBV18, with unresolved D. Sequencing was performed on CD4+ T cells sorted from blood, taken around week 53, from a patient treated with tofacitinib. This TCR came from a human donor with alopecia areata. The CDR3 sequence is CASSMRQDSYNEQFF. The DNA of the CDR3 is TGTGCCAGCTCAATGCGGCAGGACTCCTACAATGAGCAGTTCTTC.